The rows below give T cell receptor beta chains drawn from one sample of a study of response to subunit inactivated influenza vaccine. TCRdb reprocessed the RT-PCR reads with MiXCR, giving one entry per CDR3 protein. The profile shows approximately 230,000 distinct CDR3 sequences, approximately 12% of them singletons. The input for sequencing was non-naive T cells sorted from PBMCs, taken less than 15 days before vaccination. The receptors come from a man between 50 and 59 years old who received an inactivated influenza vaccine. CDR3s include the opening cysteine and the closing phenylalanine or tryptophan. The D gene is left open where the match is weak. The listing skips clone size in some rows; elsewhere it reads once, few, many or a size class.

-,TRBD1,TRBJ1-5,TRBV28,CASSFRRTGISNQPQHF
-,TRBD1,TRBJ1-2,TRBV4-1,CASWSLQGAYGYTF
-,TRBD2,TRBJ2-5,TRBV12-3/TRBV12-4,CASSLALGLAGQETQYF
few,TRBD2,TRBJ2-1,TRBV20-1,CSATTGTSGNEQFF
many,TRBD2,TRBJ2-5,TRBV15,CATSSGLADQETQYF
many,-,TRBJ2-4,TRBV7-2,CASSHPAGTAKNIQYF
few,-,TRBJ2-5,TRBV28,CASSSGAGNQETQYF
many,-,TRBJ1-2,TRBV18,CASSPKQASYGYTF
many,-,TRBJ2-7,TRBV5-1,CASSVQSESYEQYF
few,TRBD1,TRBJ2-7,TRBV18,CASSPPVLDRAFYEQYF
few,TRBD1,TRBJ1-1,TRBV5-4,CASSKGTGLNTEAFF
few,-,TRBJ1-2,TRBV20-1,CSALEGFYGYTF
-,-,TRBJ2-5,TRBV5-6,CASIPRAATGETQYF
few,TRBD2,TRBJ2-1,TRBV4-3,CASSQATQRESGNEQFF
few,-,TRBJ2-1,TRBV4-2,CASSAIPQAPDSNEQFF
-,TRBD1,TRBJ1-3,TRBV20-1,CSARDWGTGFGNTIYF
few,-,TRBJ1-2,TRBV20-1,CSARDTFYGYTF
-,-,TRBJ2-1,TRBV3-1,CASSQGLSQQFF
-,-,TRBJ2-7,TRBV28,CASSFIAKYEQYF
few,TRBD2,TRBJ2-7,TRBV28,CASSFPGLAGFVLGAYEQYF
-,-,TRBJ1-1,TRBV7-9,CASSLDYRDAFF
-,-,TRBJ2-3,TRBV11-2,CASSLVVQATYTDTQYF
few,TRBD1,TRBJ2-7,TRBV5-1,CASNPGQGVYEQYF
-,-,TRBJ2-1,TRBV7-3,CASSLTRDDNEQFF
few,TRBD2,TRBJ2-1,TRBV5-1,CASSSGTSGRVNEQFF
many,-,TRBJ1-5,TRBV20-1,CSARPQAPYQPQHF
few,-,TRBJ1-4,TRBV11-2,CASSTGSIGTNEKLFF
few,-,TRBJ2-2,TRBV6-1,CASSGSDRIGTGELFF
many,-,TRBJ1-1,TRBV5-1,CASSLRGNTEAFF
-,-,TRBJ1-1,TRBV4-3,CASSQNRAYTEAFF
few,-,TRBJ2-7,TRBV20-1,CSARTPFSYEQYF
-,TRBD1,TRBJ1-6,TRBV11-2,CASSPMTGGLYNSPLHF
-,TRBD1,TRBJ2-3,TRBV10-2,CASSEGQGRSTDTQYF
many,-,TRBJ2-2,TRBV2,CASSREGLANTGELFF
few,TRBD2,TRBJ2-7,TRBV20-1,CSARVLAGYEQYF
few,-,TRBJ1-2,TRBV12-3/TRBV12-4,CASSESTDHGYTF
-,-,TRBJ2-1,TRBV10-3,CAIQGLGSGEQFF
-,-,TRBJ2-3,TRBV15,CATSRNAGPTDTQYF
-,-,TRBJ1-1,TRBV4-2,CASSQGSTATEAFF
many,TRBD2,TRBJ2-3,TRBV15,CATSKIAGDTQYF
many,-,TRBJ2-1,TRBV12-3/TRBV12-4,CAIDKNSYNEQFF
-,-,TRBJ2-3,TRBV29-1,CSVEDLGDTQYF
few,-,TRBJ2-7,TRBV3-1,CASSQGADEQYF
few,-,TRBJ2-7,TRBV11-2,CASSLVFSRGFVTGSYEQYF
-,TRBD1,TRBJ2-3,TRBV20-1,CSARPRTGAWDTQYF
few,-,TRBJ1-1,TRBV6-2/TRBV6-3,CASSSWSSSYPTEAFF
few,TRBD2,TRBJ2-1,TRBV20-1,CSARDPSGYNEQFF
few,-,TRBJ2-7,TRBV9,CASSVSQQSSYEQYF
many,-,TRBJ2-7,TRBV4-2,CASSQGTNSYEQYF
-,TRBD2,TRBJ2-1,TRBV6-1,CASEKTSSNNEQFF
-,-,TRBJ1-1,TRBV20-1,CSAGNEAWDTEAFF
-,-,TRBJ2-7,TRBV9,CASSVGADSYEQYF
many,TRBD2,TRBJ2-7,TRBV11-2,CASSGTSGRTYEQYF
-,TRBD2,TRBJ2-1,TRBV11-2,CASSLDYFTSDYYTYNEQFF
many,-,TRBJ1-5,TRBV12-3/TRBV12-4,CASSAQPWGSNQPQHF
few,TRBD1,TRBJ2-7,TRBV6-1,CASSEGWGQGNKQYF
-,-,TRBJ2-7,TRBV11-1,CASSLMQGSSEQYF
many,TRBD2,TRBJ2-1,TRBV29-1,CSAISGSGHNEQFF
many,-,TRBJ2-5,TRBV7-9,CASSSLAPGETQYF